Sequencing of this T cell receptor (beta chain) was carried out in a study of blood T cell repertoires in COVID-19. In the authors' workflow: Quantification of nucleated cells was approximated via reference gene primer amplification. Profiled with immunoSEQ multiplex PCR; TCRdb holds only in-frame clones, not every one. D and trimming were read from the DNA, whereas the V and J calls and clone size are those reported in that table. The table has about 180,000 clones, 87% seen once; the top ten hold 2.5%. The sequenced sample was peripheral blood. The sequence was collected from a man in his forties with active or convalescent COVID-19.

The CDR3 bases are TGTGCCAGCAGCCCGATCCAAGAGCAATCTGAAGCTTTCTTT. This encodes CASSPIQEQSEAFF. The chain carries TRBV5-6 and TRBJ1-1; D is unresolved. The CDR3 spans 14 residues. CDR1 is SGHDT, CDR2 YYEEEE, per germline. V gave up 4 bases and J gave up 6 bases, with 16 bases separating them.